This TCR beta chain was captured in a study of neurological immune-mediated disorders. By share, this clonotype counts as medium-sized (0.01 to 0.1%). The V end lost 6 bases, the J end lost 0 bases, and 6 bases lay between the germline ends. This CDR3 has 13 residues. TCRdb used MiXCR to reprocess the 5' RACE reads, holding one entry per CDR3 protein. This sample has some 22,000 distinct CDR3 sequences, with 15% to 20% found just once. The sequencing input was CD8+ T cells from blood. This chain links TRBV12-3 or TRBV12-4 with TRBJ1-3; D not certain. The TCR was taken from a woman younger than 30 with multiple sclerosis. The CDR3 DNA is TGTGCCAGCAGGCGGGTCTCTGGAAACACCATATATTTT. This sequence encodes CASRRVSGNTIYF.